This T cell receptor (beta chain) was identified in a study of cytomegalovirus exposure and HLA in healthy donors (dated by TCRdb to 2015 to 2018). For the study in its entirety: An earlier analysis of roughly 610 of the donors reported 276 Gb of sequence data and roughly 120 million unique TCR beta sequences obtained from some 170 million T cells. The study profiled the T cell repertoires of under 850 subjects by immunosequencing and related them to cytomegalovirus serostatus. On average, around 230,000 unique TCR beta nucleotide sequences were sequenced per donor among 398 genotyped donors of the cohort, with approximately 18% of those sequences being non-productive. A later analysis re-analyzed previously published TCR beta repertoires from 660 or so donors and added high-resolution HLA genotyping to study TCR occurrence patterns. The later analysis used no new phenotypic data to find candidate immune exposures, relying instead on TCR beta sequences and their occurrence across donors. A later genetic analysis took genome-wide SNP genotypes for 398 of the 666 donors and used that subset as a discovery cohort. Besides the first cohort of roughly 700 subjects, a separate validation cohort made up of roughly 130 different subjects was used. Typing coverage differed by locus: A, B, C, DRB1 and DQB1 were typed in about 629-640 donors, DQA1 in approximately 520, DPA1 in 600 to 610, and DPB1 in just under 480. In an earlier analysis of more than 550 of the donors, high-throughput TCR beta sequencing was used to judge whether each TCR beta V gene segment behaved as functional or pseudogenic. The study combined high-throughput TCR immunosequencing, statistical association of individual TCRs with disease status, and machine learning to predict cytomegalovirus infection status. The study aimed to test whether signatures of past pathogen exposure could be identified by cataloging public T cell receptors. Class I and class II HLA loci were covered by the typing at four-digit resolution. An early release that covered several hundred HLA-typed donors contained about 300 gigabases of sequencing data and approximately 85 million unique TCR sequences. Five DR-DQ haplotypes were treated as single units for association and clustering because of strong linkage in the cohort. Of the approximately 400 genotyped donors, approximately 82% fell in the genetic ancestry cluster associated with self-reported Caucasian donors. All discovery cohort repertoires had been generated on a single sequencing platform. Donor age, sex, ethnicity and CMV serostatus were compiled together with the repertoire data.

The cohort was made up of approximately 670 healthy bone marrow donors. At the time of sampling, every cohort member was nominally healthy, though immune exposures that went unrecorded were likely present. The donor tested CMV seronegative and was one of the 352 seronegative cohort members. Each donor provided a peripheral blood sample, and peripheral blood mononuclear cells were used for TCR beta sequencing. Genomic DNA extraction from the blood cell samples was performed with the Qiagen DNeasy Blood Extraction Kit. Details on this clone: Its antigen is unknown. Per-nucleotide qualities are absent, and no much larger clonotype sits a single base away.

CDR1 and CDR2 are read off the germline V gene as SGHNT and YENEEA. The CDR3 goes from the cysteine to the phenylalanine over 14 residues. The only DNA kept is the CDR3, 42 bases in frame from the first base. V has 5 bases trimmed and J has 4 bases trimmed; junction bases matching no gene number 2. Receptor libraries were prepared by the immunoSEQ multiplex PCR assay. The multiplex PCR relied on a mix of 60 forward primers for TCR Vbeta segments and 13 reverse primers for TCR Jbeta segments. The CDR3 region of rearranged TCR beta genes was amplified from genomic DNA with a multiplex PCR assay. Amplified TCR beta libraries were sequenced as 87-base-pair reads on the Illumina HiSeq System. For the original study's pipeline: In a later analysis, tens of millions of unique TCR beta chains were counted across the roughly 610 repertoires, and roughly 11 million of these chains were shared by at least two donors. Raw reads were error-corrected and collapsed into unique sequences with a nearest-neighbor algorithm that merged closely related sequences to remove PCR and sequencing errors. CDR3 sequences were aligned to IMGT reference sequences to assign V, D and J gene segments. Each retained sequence needed at least a six-nucleotide match to both a V gene segment and a J gene segment. Rearrangements were called productive when the CDR3 lacked stop codons and stayed in frame with V and J; all others were non-productive. Following IMGT convention, CDR3 was defined as the stretch from the second conserved V-encoded cysteine to the conserved J-encoded phenylalanine. The earlier analysis of fewer than 700 of the donors excluded sequences that lacked an unambiguous match to a single V gene segment. In an earlier analysis of 450 to 750 of the donors, a V segment was called functional when productive rearrangements were above 56.7%, and segregating when the standard deviation between donors exceeded 5%. A statistical classification framework was built for diagnosing cytomegalovirus status from the catalog of TCR beta chain sequences. In a later analysis, TCR nucleotide sequences were compared against IMGT/GENE-DB human TR gene sequences so that V and J genes could be assigned. The TCRdist pipeline was used in a later analysis to assign CDR3 sequences and most-parsimonious VDJ recombination scenarios. A later analysis defined each TCR beta chain by its CDR3 amino acid sequence plus V-gene family, and excluded reads lacking a unique V-gene family. In a later analysis, approximately 640 highly shared, low-generation-probability nucleotide sequences were removed to address suspected cross-contamination and a sequencing artifact. A later analysis calculated a clonal expansion index for each public chain from normalized within-repertoire ranks of inferred template counts. A later analysis computed generation probabilities with a VDJ recombination model fitted to out-of-frame rearrangements, and checked the results against IGoR. Hypergeometric tests were used in a later analysis to score TCR-TCR, TCR-HLA and TCR-CMV co-occurrence, with a repertoire-size bias correction applied to the TCR pairs. To estimate false discovery rates, a later analysis permuted the HLA or CMV assignments 20 times. In a later analysis, co-occurring TCRs were grouped using DBSCAN, and TCRdist sequence similarity was added for clustering within HLA-allele-positive subsets. Repertoires with fewer than 30,000 or more than 120,000 public chains, plus five repertoires with anomalous nucleotide sharing, were excluded from co-occurrence clustering. What TCRdb holds here is the immuneACCESS table cut down to in-frame rearrangements. Part of the clones is not present; checked against another copy, under half of the missing clones reflect an unresolved V gene, and the others are unexplained. D and trimming come from the DNA, and the V and J calls and clone size come from that table. This sample is represented by fewer than 250,000 clones; about 72% of them were singletons. In total, the top ten clones hold 3% to 4.5% of the sample.

Broader findings and caveats from the paper: A further reported finding was that TCR beta sequences accurately predicted the HLA-A and HLA-B alleles for most subjects in the first cohort. Assigning TCR associations to individual alleles was difficult when HLA alleles, especially DR and DQ, strongly co-occurred. In a later analysis, most CMV-associated TCR beta chains were found to appear HLA-restricted, with HLA associations seemingly driven largely by CMV exposure. HLA typing was unavailable for some donors at each locus, so association tests used only the typed subset. Across donors, most TCR sequences were observed very rarely, whereas some public TCRs were present in many individuals. The sequencing pipeline was judged likely to have produced a cluster of highly shared sequence variants as a technical artifact. Specific HLA alleles were associated with more than 15,000 TCR beta sequences at a false discovery rate of 0.05 in a later analysis. An association between a missense DCLRE1C variant and V-gene and J-gene trimming of TCR beta chains was found in a later genetic analysis and replicated in an independent cohort. Some IMGT-functional V segments, including TRBV6-2 and TRBV6-3, could not be told apart with the 87-base-pair reads, so those segments were excluded. In both the original and validation cohorts, the classifier was reported to diagnose cytomegalovirus status with high specificity and sensitivity. In vitro tests confirmed that a few of the cytomegalovirus-associated TCR beta chains recognize cytomegalovirus antigens. Several of the top co-occurrence clusters appeared to be linked to parvovirus B19, influenza, CMV and Epstein-Barr virus, according to a later analysis. Sequencing depth was assumed to be roughly uniform across donors in the presence/absence analyses, though that assumption may not hold. The study listed 150 to 200 TCR beta chains as associated with cytomegalovirus. Compared with the roughly 710-donor mean, donors in an Asian-associated ancestry cluster had fewer N-insertions in productive TCRs, according to a later genetic analysis. In a later analysis, the rate of TCR association differed among HLA loci, with DRB1 alleles having the most associated TCRs and HLA-C alleles having the fewest. According to the authors, the approach could potentially be generalized to other disease states and immunological phenotypes. In this cohort, only TCR beta chains were sequenced, and detectable features were limited by the absence of alpha or paired-chain data. The only immune exposure information available for the cohort was CMV serostatus. Because counts were too low, seventeen rarely observed V segments, including chromosome 9 orphons, were excluded from the earlier analysis of 500 to 700 of the donors. In an earlier analysis of more than 450 of the donors, most TCR beta V segments were observed in productive rearrangements about 90% or about 30% of the time, broadly matching IMGT annotations. In a later analysis, HLA-associated TCR beta chains showed more clonal expansion and lower generation probabilities than non-associated chains that were equally common. Linkage disequilibrium might explain the correlated functional status among segregating V segments, but an unknown experimental factor could not be ruled out.

This TCR derives from a male donor in good health and CMV-seronegative. Source material: PBMCs. This chain joins TRBV11-3 to TRBJ2-5; 12 junctional bases match TRBD2. CDR3 reads: CASSRTSGTETQYF. The DNA is as follows: TGTGCCAGCAGCCGGACTAGCGGGACAGAGACCCAGTACTTC.